This T cell receptor beta chain originates from a study of blood T cell repertoires in COVID-19. This CDR3 has 15 amino acids. Per germline, CDR1 SEHNR and CDR2 FQNEAQ (reference sequence). The V gene end was trimmed by 4 bases and the J gene end by 5 bases; junction bases not matched to a gene: 7. Original analysis: Quantification of nucleated cells was approximated via reference gene primer amplification. Data came from immunoSEQ multiplex PCR; TCRdb stores just in-frame clones and leaves some out. That table furnishes V, J and clone size, whereas the DNA furnished D and trimming. The sample carries roughly 150,000 clones, about 81% recorded once.

The receptor was isolated from a human donor in a cohort sampled during active COVID-19. The specimen was peripheral blood. The chain recombines TRBV7-9 with TRBJ2-1, with 8 positions matching TRBD2. CDR3 residues: CASSSGGAGDNEQFF. CDR3 nucleotides: TGTGCCAGCAGCTCCGGAGGAGCGGGGGACAATGAGCAGTTCTTC.